These T cell receptor beta chains were read from a single sample in a study of blood T cell repertoires in COVID-19. The repertoire was sequenced with immunoSEQ multiplex PCR; TCRdb's copy has only in-frame clones and lacks some. The table records 250,000 or so clones, about 89% of them present only once. The specimen sequenced was peripheral blood. These TCRs come from a middle-aged man with active or convalescent COVID-19. CDR3s include the opening cysteine and the closing phenylalanine or tryptophan. D genes are given only for firm matches. Only some rows state a clone size, as once, few, many or a class for expanded clones.

d_call: TRBD1
v_call: TRBV19
clone_size: once
j_call: TRBJ2-7
cdr3_nt: TGTGCCAGTAGTCCCCGGACAGGGCGAAGCTCCTACGAGCAGTACTTC
cdr3_aa: CASSPRTGRSSYEQYF

d_call: TRBD1
v_call: TRBV6-6
clone_size: -
j_call: TRBJ1-5
cdr3_nt: TGTGCCAGCAGCCACATGCAGGGGGTTTCGAATCAGCCCCAGCATTTT
cdr3_aa: CASSHMQGVSNQPQHF

d_call: TRBD1
v_call: TRBV6-5
clone_size: -
j_call: TRBJ1-4
cdr3_nt: TGTGCCAGCAGTTCCTATCGGCAGGGGGGTGAAAAACTGTTTTTT
cdr3_aa: CASSSYRQGGEKLFF

d_call: -
v_call: TRBV19
clone_size: -
j_call: TRBJ1-4
cdr3_nt: TGTGCCAGTAGTGAGAAATGGGGGGTTGAAAAACTGTTTTTT
cdr3_aa: CASSEKWGVEKLFF

d_call: -
v_call: TRBV5-6
clone_size: -
j_call: TRBJ1-4
cdr3_nt: TGTGCCAGCAGCTCGGTCGGGAGTGAAAAACTGTTTTTT
cdr3_aa: CASSSVGSEKLFF

d_call: -
v_call: TRBV15
clone_size: -
j_call: TRBJ2-2
cdr3_nt: TGTGCCACCAGCAGAGATCGTTCGGTTCAGGACACCGGGGAGCTGTTTTTT
cdr3_aa: CATSRDRSVQDTGELFF

d_call: TRBD1
v_call: TRBV6-1
clone_size: -
j_call: TRBJ2-4
cdr3_nt: TGTGCCAGCAGTGAAGGGACAGGAAAAAACATTCAGTACTTC
cdr3_aa: CASSEGTGKNIQYF

d_call: TRBD2
v_call: TRBV19
clone_size: once
j_call: TRBJ2-1
cdr3_nt: TGTGCCAGTAGTCCCGGGAGGCTAGTCAATGAGCAGTTCTTC
cdr3_aa: CASSPGRLVNEQFF

d_call: -
v_call: TRBV5-1
clone_size: -
j_call: TRBJ1-4
cdr3_nt: TGCGCCAGCACCCGAGCAGCCCAGGGTGGTGAAAAACTGTTTTTT
cdr3_aa: CASTRAAQGGEKLFF

d_call: -
v_call: TRBV19
clone_size: -
j_call: TRBJ2-3
cdr3_nt: TGTGCCAGTAACTTAGGAGGGCCGGATACGCAGTATTTT
cdr3_aa: CASNLGGPDTQYF

d_call: -
v_call: TRBV7-2
clone_size: -
j_call: TRBJ2-4
cdr3_nt: TGTGCCAGCAGCCAACCTCAGGGGCTACAAAACATTCAGTACTTC
cdr3_aa: CASSQPQGLQNIQYF

d_call: TRBD2
v_call: TRBV19
clone_size: -
j_call: TRBJ2-5
cdr3_nt: TGTGCCAGTAGTCAAGCGGGGCAAGAGACCCAGTACTTC
cdr3_aa: CASSQAGQETQYF

d_call: -
v_call: TRBV5-4
clone_size: -
j_call: TRBJ2-7
cdr3_nt: TGTGCCAGCAGCAACCCAGGGGTAGGGGGCGAGCAGTACTTC
cdr3_aa: CASSNPGVGGEQYF

d_call: -
v_call: TRBV5-1
clone_size: once
j_call: TRBJ2-6
cdr3_nt: TGCGCCAGCAGCTTGGCGGGGGTCTCTGGGGCCAACGTCCTGACTTTC
cdr3_aa: CASSLAGVSGANVLTF

d_call: -
v_call: TRBV19
clone_size: -
j_call: TRBJ2-4
cdr3_nt: TGTGCCACTTCTCTGACAGCCCTAGCCAAAAACATTCAGTACTTC
cdr3_aa: CATSLTALAKNIQYF

d_call: -
v_call: TRBV2
clone_size: -
j_call: TRBJ1-6
cdr3_nt: TGTGCCAGCATAAGACAGAAAAATTCACCCCTCCACTTT
cdr3_aa: CASIRQKNSPLHF

d_call: -
v_call: TRBV24-1
clone_size: -
j_call: TRBJ2-7
cdr3_nt: TGTGCCACCTCCTCAGGGCTGTCCTACGAGCAGTACTTC
cdr3_aa: CATSSGLSYEQYF

d_call: TRBD1
v_call: TRBV2
clone_size: -
j_call: TRBJ1-1
cdr3_nt: TGTGCCAGCAGCTGGGACAGCCAGGGTCCTGAAGCTTTCTTT
cdr3_aa: CASSWDSQGPEAFF

d_call: -
v_call: TRBV29-1
clone_size: -
j_call: TRBJ1-2
cdr3_nt: TGCAGCGTTGAAGGTCGCAGGGGAGTCGATGGCTACACCTTC
cdr3_aa: CSVEGRRGVDGYTF

d_call: -
v_call: TRBV6-5
clone_size: -
j_call: TRBJ2-3
cdr3_nt: TGTGCCAGCGGCGTGGTAGCGGGCACAGATACGCAGTATTTT
cdr3_aa: CASGVVAGTDTQYF

d_call: -
v_call: TRBV28
clone_size: -
j_call: TRBJ1-6
cdr3_nt: TGTGCCAGCTCCCCGGGAGGGGCCTCACCCCTCCACTTT
cdr3_aa: CASSPGGASPLHF

d_call: -
v_call: TRBV23-1
clone_size: few
j_call: TRBJ1-2
cdr3_nt: TGCGCCAGCAGTCAATCGAGGGCCCGAGGCTACACCTTC
cdr3_aa: CASSQSRARGYTF

d_call: -
v_call: TRBV19
clone_size: -
j_call: TRBJ1-2
cdr3_nt: TGTGCCAGTAATTTTTGGGGGGTCGACTATGGCTACACCTTC
cdr3_aa: CASNFWGVDYGYTF

d_call: -
v_call: TRBV27
clone_size: -
j_call: TRBJ1-5
cdr3_nt: TGTGCCAGCAGTTTATCGCCGGACAGCTCGGTTCAGCCCCAGCATTTT
cdr3_aa: CASSLSPDSSVQPQHF

d_call: TRBD2
v_call: TRBV3-1/TRBV3-2
clone_size: -
j_call: TRBJ2-5
cdr3_nt: TGTGCCAGCAGCTCCCGACTAGCGGGGGGGCAAGAGACCCAGTACTTC
cdr3_aa: CASSSRLAGGQETQYF

d_call: -
v_call: TRBV5-1
clone_size: -
j_call: TRBJ2-1
cdr3_nt: TGCGCCAGCAGCTTGGGGGACAAGGGAAGTGAGCAGTTCTTC
cdr3_aa: CASSLGDKGSEQFF

d_call: TRBD2
v_call: TRBV6-2/TRBV6-3
clone_size: -
j_call: TRBJ2-7
cdr3_nt: TGTGCCAGCAGTTACATTTCTAGCGGGAGCAACGAGCAGTACTTC
cdr3_aa: CASSYISSGSNEQYF

d_call: -
v_call: TRBV11-2
clone_size: -
j_call: TRBJ1-6
cdr3_nt: TGTGCCAGCAGCTTAGAACGGACAGACTATAATTCACCCCTCCACTTT
cdr3_aa: CASSLERTDYNSPLHF

d_call: -
v_call: TRBV1
clone_size: few
j_call: TRBJ2-7
cdr3_nt: TGCACCAGCAGCCAAGCGGGAGACCGTCCGAGCTCCTACGAGCAGTACTTC
cdr3_aa: CTSSQAGDRPSSYEQYF

d_call: TRBD1
v_call: TRBV2
clone_size: -
j_call: TRBJ2-1
cdr3_nt: TGTGCCAGCAGTGAAGCTCCGACAGGGAGCTCCTACAATGAGCAGTTCTTC
cdr3_aa: CASSEAPTGSSYNEQFF

d_call: -
v_call: TRBV28
clone_size: -
j_call: TRBJ1-1
cdr3_nt: TGTGCCAGCAGTTTATACGGGGGAGCGGACACTGAAGCTTTCTTT
cdr3_aa: CASSLYGGADTEAFF

d_call: TRBD1
v_call: TRBV6-1
clone_size: -
j_call: TRBJ1-2
cdr3_nt: TGTGCCAGCAGAGAAGGGGGCGTCAGGGGCTACACCTTC
cdr3_aa: CASREGGVRGYTF

d_call: -
v_call: TRBV18
clone_size: -
j_call: TRBJ2-3
cdr3_nt: TGTGCCAGCTCACCCACCACCCGTCAGGGATCAGATACGCAGTATTTT
cdr3_aa: CASSPTTRQGSDTQYF

d_call: -
v_call: TRBV5-1
clone_size: -
j_call: TRBJ1-2
cdr3_nt: TGCGCCAGCAGCCGGGACTTCTATGGCTACACCTTC
cdr3_aa: CASSRDFYGYTF

d_call: TRBD1
v_call: TRBV5-5
clone_size: -
j_call: TRBJ2-3
cdr3_nt: TGTGCCAGCAGCCGACAGGGGGCGGGTTTGAATGGAGATACGCAGTATTTT
cdr3_aa: CASSRQGAGLNGDTQYF

d_call: TRBD1
v_call: TRBV13
clone_size: -
j_call: TRBJ2-1
cdr3_nt: TGTGCCAGCAGCTTACGCAGACAGGGTCGGAATGAGCAGTTCTTC
cdr3_aa: CASSLRRQGRNEQFF

d_call: TRBD1
v_call: TRBV25-1
clone_size: -
j_call: TRBJ2-7
cdr3_nt: TGTGCCAGCAGTAACCGGGACAGGGGGCTAGACAGCTACGAGCAGTACTTC
cdr3_aa: CASSNRDRGLDSYEQYF

d_call: -
v_call: TRBV6-5
clone_size: -
j_call: TRBJ1-4
cdr3_nt: TGTGCCAGCAGCCGCAGTAATGAAAAACTGTTTTTT
cdr3_aa: CASSRSNEKLFF

d_call: TRBD1
v_call: TRBV11-2
clone_size: few
j_call: TRBJ2-7
cdr3_nt: TGTGCCAGCAGCTTCGGCAGGGGGTCCTACGAGCAGTACTTC
cdr3_aa: CASSFGRGSYEQYF

d_call: -
v_call: TRBV9
clone_size: -
j_call: TRBJ2-2
cdr3_nt: TGTGCCAGCAGCGTAGGAGGGGGAAAAACCGGGGAGCTGTTTTTT
cdr3_aa: CASSVGGGKTGELFF

d_call: -
v_call: TRBV5-4
clone_size: once
j_call: TRBJ2-6
cdr3_nt: TGTGCCAGCAGCTCCCCGAACCGGGAGTCTGGGGCCAACGTCCTGACTTTC
cdr3_aa: CASSSPNRESGANVLTF

d_call: TRBD1
v_call: TRBV5-4
clone_size: -
j_call: TRBJ2-3
cdr3_nt: TGTGCCAGCAGCGGGACAGCCAGCACAGATACGCAGTATTTT
cdr3_aa: CASSGTASTDTQYF

d_call: -
v_call: TRBV24-1
clone_size: -
j_call: TRBJ1-2
cdr3_nt: TGTGCCAGGGGCGGGGTCTTCGGCTACACCTTC
cdr3_aa: CARGGVFGYTF